These 27 T cell receptor beta chains share one sample of origin, sequenced in a study of blood T cell repertoires in COVID-19. Here immunoSEQ multiplex PCR was the method, and the copy in TCRdb shows in-frame clones only, minus some. Among over 250,000 clones listed, roughly 90% were seen once. Sequencing was carried out using PBMCs or T cells enriched from blood (not recorded which). The receptors were gathered from a man between 60 and 75 years old who had recovered from COVID-19.

The chain is built from TRBV5-1 and TRBJ2-2, with 8 positions matching TRBD2. V was pared by 4 bases and J by 4 bases, with 9 bases of the junction left unmatched. The CDR3 sequence is 16 residues long. Germline V gene lookup returns CDR1 SGHRS and CDR2 YFSETQ. The CDR3, as DNA: TGCGCCAGCAGCCCTGGACTAGCAGGAATCACCGGGGAGCTGTTTTTT. Its protein product is CASSPGLAGITGELFF. Full variable domain (outside the CDR3, taken from reference TRBV5-1 and TRBJ2-2): KAGVTQTPRYLIKTRGQQVTLSCSPISGHRSVSWYQQTPGQGLQFLFEYFSETQRNKGNFPGRFSGRQFSNSRSEMNVSTLELGDSALYLCASSPGLAGITGELFFGEGSRLTVL.

The chain joins TRBV4-3 to TRBJ2-1; 15 bases fit TRBD2. Germline CDR1 is LGHNA and CDR2 is YSLEER. The CDR3 covers 18 residues. V lost 3 bases and J lost 9; bases outside the gene matches: 12. The CDR3 sequence is CASSQAGRGLAGGGEQFF. The DNA for the CDR3 is TGCGCCAGCAGCCAGGCCGGCCGGGGACTAGCGGGGGGTGGTGAGCAGTTCTTC.

The J gene is TRBJ2-1, the V gene TRBV6-5; 11 bases are a match to TRBD2. This CDR3 region has 14 residues. Trimming cost V 6 bases and J 4 bases; bases outside gene matches: 2. Germline CDR1 and CDR2: MNHEY and SVGAGI. CDR3 DNA: TGTGCCAGCAGGGCTAGCGGGAGGTACAATGAGCAGTTCTTC. Amino acids: CASRASGRYNEQFF.

In this sample, this clone turned up a few times. The chain is built from TRBV3-1 (or the pseudogene TRBV3-2) and TRBJ1-3; 7 nucleotides line up with TRBD1. This CDR3 spans 16 amino acids. The junction had 7 bases not matched to a gene; V was cut back by 5 bases and J by 0 bases. Looked up from germline, CDR1 is LGHDT and CDR2 is YNNKEL (reference sequence). The CDR3, as DNA: TGTGCCAGCAGCGGGACAGCGGCCCTCTCTGGAAACACCATATATTTT. This sequence encodes CASSGTAALSGNTIYF.

The rearrangement links TRBV30 to TRBJ2-7; D gene ambiguous. Germline V gives CDR1 GTSNPN, CDR2 SVGIG (reference sequence). The CDR3 contains 13 residues. V was cut by 0 bases and J by 6 bases, with 12 bases left in between. The CDR3 DNA sequence: TGTGCCTGGAGTGTACAAAGGCGAGGCGAGCAGTACTTC. The encoded protein is CAWSVQRRGEQYF.

The rearrangement links TRBV30 to TRBJ1-2; no definite D call. The CDR3 is 12 residues long. Trimming pared 3 bases from V and 3 bases from J, leaving 8 bases between. The germline CDR1 and CDR2 sequences are GTSNPN and SVGIG (reference sequence). The chain's CDR3 is CAWREQYYGYTF. The CDR3 DNA is TGTGCCTGGAGGGAACAGTACTATGGCTACACCTTC.

The J gene is TRBJ1-4, the V gene TRBV27, with 8 bases fitting TRBD1. Germline V gene lookup returns CDR1 MNHEY and CDR2 SMNVEV (reference sequence). The CDR3 extends over 14 amino acids. The trim removed 5 bases at V and 6 bases at J, leaving 5 bases unmatched. CDR3 region: CASSRTGRHEKLFF. In DNA, the CDR3 is TGTGCCAGCAGTCGGACAGGGAGGCATGAAAAACTGTTTTTT.

This rearrangement joins TRBV4-3 to TRBJ1-5, with D tentatively TRBD1 (6 bases). Germline CDR1 is LGHNA and CDR2 is YSLEER. The CDR3 has 15 amino acids. V lost 1 base and J lost 7, with 14 bases in between. Here the CDR3 DNA reads TGCGCCAGCAGCCAAGGTGGCATGAGGGGGCAGCCCCAGCATTTT. It encodes CASSQGGMRGQPQHF.

V and J are TRBV14 and TRBJ1-2; D unclear. From germline, CDR1 is SGHDN and CDR2 FVKESK. V lost 4 bases and J 5 bases, leaving 11 bases between the germline ends. The CDR3 consists of 13 residues. The DNA for the CDR3 is TGTGCCAGCAGCCCCGCCAGCGGGTATGGCTACACCTTC. Translating gives CASSPASGYGYTF.

The rearrangement uses TRBV9 and TRBJ2-1; D remains ambiguous. Trimming left V 2 bases short and J 3 bases short, with 12 bases between. From germline, CDR1 is SGDLS and CDR2 YYNGEE. The CDR3 consists of 15 residues. The CDR3 loop reads CASSVLRLGYNEQFF. The CDR3 DNA follows: TGTGCCAGCAGCGTCTTGAGGTTAGGCTACAATGAGCAGTTCTTC.

The rearrangement joins TRBV9 to TRBJ2-2, with TRBD2 identical over 10 bases. The CDR3 runs 14 residues. Trimming at V came to 6 bases and at J to 7 bases, leaving 6 bases not matched to a gene. Germline V gene data show CDR1 as SGDLS and CDR2 as YYNGEE. The CDR3 region is CASTRTSGYGELFF. CDR3 nucleotide sequence: TGTGCCAGCACCCGGACTAGCGGCTACGGGGAGCTGTTTTTT.

The gene calls are TRBV18 and TRBJ2-5; D is ambiguous. Germline V CDR1 and CDR2: KGHSH, LQKENI. This CDR3 comprises 13 residues. V was cut by 4 bases and J by 2 bases, with 8 bases left in between. The CDR3 loop reads CASSRNLQETQYF. The CDR3 bases are TGTGCCAGCTCACGTAACCTACAAGAGACCCAGTACTTC.

The J gene is TRBJ2-7, the V gene TRBV19; the D gene is possibly TRBD1 (6 bases). This CDR3 has 14 residues. The germline V gene encodes CDR1 LNHDA and CDR2 SQIVND (reference sequence). The V end was cut by 0 bases, the J end by 3 bases, with 9 bases between. DNA of the CDR3: TGTGCCAGTAGTATAGAGATGGACAGCTACGAGCAGTACTTC. Translated, it gives CASSIEMDSYEQYF.

The chain links TRBV6-6 to TRBJ2-6, with TRBD1 identical over 9 bases. The CDR3 has 16 amino acids. Germline V CDR1 and CDR2: MNHNY, SVGAGI (reference sequence). The V gene end was trimmed by 6 bases and the J gene end by 0 bases; junction bases not matched to a gene: 3. CDR3 loop: CASRRTGVSGANVLTF. The CDR3 DNA sequence: TGTGCCAGCAGACGGACAGGGGTCTCTGGGGCCAACGTCCTGACTTTC.

This chain uses TRBV7-9 with TRBJ1-1; perhaps TRBD1 as D (5 bases). The CDR3 has 15 residues. Germline CDR1 is SEHNR and CDR2 is FQNEAQ (reference sequence). The V and J ends lost 2 bases and 3 bases respectively, with 13 bases between them. The CDR3 DNA reads TGTGCCAGCAGCTTACCCGAAGACAGCCACACTGAAGCTTTCTTT. Amino acids: CASSLPEDSHTEAFF.

This chain connects TRBV29-1 to TRBJ2-7; TRBD2 matches 7 bases. The CDR3 length is 12 residues. Germline V CDR1 and CDR2: SQVTM, ANQGSEA. The V gene end was trimmed by 7 bases and the J gene end by 4 bases; junction bases not matched to a gene: 7. The CDR3 nucleotides are TGCAGCGGTGGGTCGGGGGGATACGAGCAGTACTTC. It translates to CSGGSGGYEQYF.

This clone was observed a single time. The chain combines TRBV7-3 with TRBJ1-1, with 9 bases lining up with TRBD1. CDR3 length: 15 residues. Germline V gives CDR1 SGHTA, CDR2 FQGTGA. The junction had 0 bases not matched to a gene; V was cut back by 0 bases and J by 1 base. CDR3: CASSLTGQGNTEAFF. DNA for the CDR3: TGTGCCAGCAGCTTAACGGGACAGGGGAACACTGAAGCTTTCTTT.

This rearrangement joins TRBV12-3 or TRBV12-4 to TRBJ1-1, with D possibly TRBD1 on 5 matching bases. This CDR3 has 13 residues. V dropped 7 bases and J dropped 5 bases, with 14 bases sitting between them. CDR3 sequence: CASKHTGGTEAFF. CDR3 nucleotides: TGTGCCAGCAAACACACCGGGGGGACTGAAGCTTTCTTT.

The sample holds a few counts of this clone. The chain links TRBV27 to TRBJ1-1; 11 nucleotides align to TRBD1. CDR1 is MNHEY, CDR2 SMNVEV, per germline (reference sequence). Germline trimming cut 6 bases from V and 5 bases from J; bases unmatched to any gene: 5. This CDR3 has 14 amino acids. Here the CDR3 DNA reads TGTGCCAGCAGAGGACAGGGGGCGCGGACTGAAGCTTTCTTT. This sequence encodes CASRGQGARTEAFF.

V gene TRBV27 combines with J gene TRBJ2-2; D may be TRBD2 (6 bases). V was shortened by 5 bases and J by 5 bases, with 15 bases between the two germline ends. Per the germline V gene, CDR1 is MNHEY and CDR2 is SMNVEV (reference sequence). The CDR3 has 15 amino acids. The CDR3 is CASSAAGGETGELFF. The CDR3 nucleotides are TGTGCCAGCAGTGCCGCCGGGGGTGAGACCGGGGAGCTGTTTTTT.

The chain links TRBV9 to TRBJ1-4; 8 bases agree with TRBD1. V shed 3 bases and J 8 bases; nucleotides not matched to a gene: 9. The CDR3 length is 15 residues. Germline CDR1 and CDR2: SGDLS and YYNGEE. The CDR3 DNA is TGTGCCAGCAGCGCTAGACAGGGGTTGGACGAAAAACTGTTTTTT. This encodes CASSARQGLDEKLFF.

This rearrangement joins TRBV5-1 to TRBJ1-5; no reliable D call. Germline values: CDR1 SGHRS, CDR2 YFSETQ. This CDR3 region has 13 residues. Trimming took off 2 bases at V and 3 bases at J, with 6 bases between the two ends. The CDR3 sequence: CASSFSINQPQHF. CDR3 in DNA: TGCGCCAGCAGCTTTTCCATCAATCAGCCCCAGCATTTT. Full variable domain (missing parts from reference TRBV5-1 and TRBJ1-5): KAGVTQTPRYLIKTRGQQVTLSCSPISGHRSVSWYQQTPGQGLQFLFEYFSETQRNKGNFPGRFSGRQFSNSRSEMNVSTLELGDSALYLCASSFSINQPQHFGDGTRLSIL.

The rearrangement links TRBV5-1 to TRBJ2-5; a weak D match, TRBD1 (6 bases). V was trimmed by 4 bases and J by 6 bases, leaving 13 bases between them. Germline loops: CDR1 SGHRS, CDR2 YFSETQ. This CDR3 has 13 amino acids. The CDR3 DNA reads as TGCGCCAGCAGCCAAACAGGGAAACAGACCCAGTACTTC. Protein product: CASSQTGKQTQYF.

V and J are TRBV5-4 and TRBJ2-5, with 10 bases fitting TRBD1. V dropped 4 bases and J dropped 4; count of bases not matched to a gene: 4. The CDR3 has 14 residues. Germline-derived CDR1 and CDR2 are SGHNT and YYREEE (reference sequence). The CDR3 DNA follows: TGTGCCAGCAGCGTTGACAGGGGGCTAGAGACCCAGTACTTC. Its translation is CASSVDRGLETQYF.

The V and J genes are TRBV15 and TRBJ2-3; 8 nucleotides match TRBD2. Germline CDR1 reads LNHNV; CDR2 reads YYDKDF (reference sequence). CDR3 size: 14 residues. V lost 3 bases, J lost 5 bases, and 4 bases stayed unmatched. CDR3 residues: CATSRGTRIDTQYF. DNA for the CDR3: TGTGCCACCAGCAGGGGGACTAGGATAGATACGCAGTATTTT.

The chain employs TRBV11-2 and TRBJ2-7; D perhaps matches TRBD1 (6 bases). Germline loops: CDR1 SGHAT, CDR2 FQNNGV. V was clipped by 4 bases and J by 3 bases, with 10 bases between them. This CDR3 spans 13 amino acids. The CDR3 sequence is CASSWGQGYEQYF. Here the CDR3 DNA reads TGTGCCAGCAGCTGGGGGCAAGGCTACGAGCAGTACTTC.

This rearrangement joins TRBV10-1 to TRBJ2-1; 7 nucleotides line up with TRBD2. Germline CDR1 is WNHNN and CDR2 is SYGVQD (reference sequence). The CDR3 extends over 15 amino acids. V shed 0 bases, J shed 9 bases, and the junction held 8 bases outside the gene matches. Written as DNA, the CDR3 is TGCGCCAGCAGTGAGTCGGTCGGGAGGCCGGGTGAGCAGTTCTTC. Residues: CASSESVGRPGEQFF.